These 21 T cell receptor beta chains were all obtained from the same sample, sequenced in a study of T cell responses to AZD1222 COVID-19 vaccine. The protocol was immunoSEQ multiplex PCR, while the TCRdb copy is restricted to in-frame clones and leaves out a portion. The sample includes approximately 150,000 clones, about 86% of them seen just once. The sequenced sample was peripheral blood, obtained 28 days after the second AZD1222 dose. The receptors were gathered from an adult who received the AZD1222 COVID-19 vaccine.

This clone was recorded once. V gene TRBV19 combines with J gene TRBJ2-3; D possibly corresponds to TRBD1 (6 bases). Germline V gene data show CDR1 as LNHDA and CDR2 as SQIVND (reference sequence). The CDR3 length is 13 residues. The V end was cut by 10 bases, the J end by 0 bases, with 11 bases between. CDR3 in DNA: TGTGCCACCAGGGGACCTAGCACAGATACGCAGTATTTT. Encoded protein: CATRGPSTDTQYF.

The CDR3 sequence is CASREVRGHSYEQYF. DNA of the CDR3: TGTGCCAGCCGTGAAGTCCGGGGGCACTCCTACGAGCAGTACTTC. The rearrangement uses TRBV27 and TRBJ2-7; D may correspond to TRBD1 or TRBD2 (6 bases each). The CDR3 has 15 amino acids. The germline gives CDR1 MNHEY, CDR2 SMNVEV (reference sequence). V lost 8 bases to trimming and J lost 0 bases, with 17 bases between them.

The V and J genes are TRBV3-1 (or the pseudogene TRBV3-2) and TRBJ2-1; the match to TRBD2 covers 9 bases. The V gene's germline CDR1 is LGHDT and CDR2 YNNKEL (reference sequence). With 5 bases clipped from V and 10 bases from J, the junction kept 18 bases outside the gene matches. The CDR3 consists of 17 residues. CDR3 sequence: CASSLPEAGGVLSEQFF. The CDR3 DNA reads TGTGCCAGCAGCTTACCCGAAGCGGGGGGCGTTTTGTCGGAGCAGTTCTTC.

The chain recombines TRBV6-5 with TRBJ1-2, with 12 bases that match TRBD1. The germline gives CDR1 MNHEY, CDR2 SVGAGI. Trimming took 4 bases from V and 8 from J; bases not matched to a gene: 8. CDR3 length: 15 residues. The CDR3 reads CASSLGTGGAWGYTF. DNA for the CDR3: TGTGCCAGCAGTTTGGGGACAGGGGGCGCCTGGGGCTACACCTTC.

This chain connects TRBV9 to TRBJ2-2; 11 positions agree with TRBD2. Germline values: CDR1 SGDLS, CDR2 YYNGEE. The CDR3 has 17 amino acids. V lost 1 base and J lost 7; bases outside the gene matches: 9. CDR3 region: CASSVLTSGVAGGELFF. The CDR3 DNA reads TGTGCCAGCAGCGTATTGACTAGCGGGGTAGCTGGCGGGGAGCTGTTTTTT.

This rearrangement joins TRBV7-6 to TRBJ2-1; D gene ambiguous. V lost 3 bases to trimming and J lost 0 bases, with 6 bases between them. Germline CDR1 and CDR2: SGHVS and FNYEAQ. This CDR3 is 14 amino acids long. The CDR3 loop reads CASSLDLSYNEQFF. CDR3 DNA: TGTGCCAGCAGCTTGGACCTCTCCTACAATGAGCAGTTCTTC.

Concerning this clone: The junction differs from germline at one of its ends, possibly a read error. This chain joins TRBV6-6 and TRBJ1-1; D is uncertain. The V gene's germline CDR1 is MNHNY and CDR2 SVGAGI (reference sequence). The CDR3 length is 15 residues. CDR3 amino acids: CASSHSAYRVAEAFF. CDR3 DNA: TGTGCCAGCAGTCACTCTGCCTACCGGGTGGCTGAAGCTTTCTTT.

The chain links TRBV9 to TRBJ2-1; 10 bases agree with TRBD1. This CDR3 has 15 residues. The V segment lost 0 bases and the J segment 9 bases; nucleotides outside the gene matches: 6. Germline lookup yields CDR1 SGDLS and CDR2 YYNGEE. The CDR3 bases are TGTGCCAGCAGCGTAGGCGGGACAGGGGCCGGTGAGCAGTTCTTC. It codes for CASSVGGTGAGEQFF. The full variable domain, rest sourced from reference TRBV9 and TRBJ2-1, is DSGVTQTPKHLITATGQRVTLRCSPRSGDLSVYWYQQSLDQGLQFLIQYYNGEERAKGNILERFSAQQFPDLHSELNLSSLELGDSALYFCASSVGGTGAGEQFFGPGTRLTVL.

Worth noting for this clone: One end of the junction does not line up with germline, which may come from a read error. The chain couples TRBV7-7 to TRBJ2-7; D is possibly TRBD2 (7 bases). The germline CDR1 and CDR2 sequences are SSHAT and FNYEAQ (reference sequence). This CDR3 spans 14 amino acids. The CDR3: CASSLGRGAGEQYF. For the CDR3, the DNA is TGTGCTAGCAGCTTAGGCCGGGGGGCTGGGGAGCAGTACTTC.

The gene calls are TRBV19 and TRBJ2-5; D possibly corresponds to TRBD2 (6 bases). The CDR3 covers 14 residues. From germline, CDR1 is LNHDA and CDR2 SQIVND (reference sequence). V shed 1 base and J shed 4 bases, with 10 bases lying between them. CDR3 in amino acids: CASSIGGEVETQYF. The DNA of the CDR3 is TGTGCCAGTAGTATAGGGGGGGAGGTAGAGACCCAGTACTTC.

The V call is TRBV9, the J call TRBJ2-2; perhaps TRBD2 as D (5 bases). V was pared by 2 bases and J by 7 bases, with 18 bases between. The CDR3 runs to 16 residues. Per the germline V gene, CDR1 is SGDLS and CDR2 is YYNGEE. CDR3 in DNA: TGTGCCAGCAGCGTCCAGGAGGCCCAAGCCGGCGGGGAGCTGTTTTTT. Amino acid sequence: CASSVQEAQAGGELFF.

This chain uses TRBV1 with TRBJ1-6; TRBD1, the table's D call, lacks a check against the DNA. TRBV1 is a documented pseudogene. The CDR3 extends over 16 amino acids. CDR3 nucleotides: TGCACCAGCAGCCGACCTTTGTACAGGGGATATTCACCCCTCCACTTT. The encoded protein is CTSSRPLYRGYSPLHF.

This clone was seen once. The rearrangement links TRBV6-5 to TRBJ1-1, with 8 nucleotides matching TRBD1. CDR3 length equals 13 residues. V lost 6 bases to trimming and J lost 6 bases; unmatched junction nucleotides: 6. CDR1 and CDR2 from the germline V gene are MNHEY and SVGAGI. The CDR3 DNA reads as TGTGCCAGCAGCATCGACAGGGGCGCTGAAGCTTTCTTT. This encodes CASSIDRGAEAFF.

This rearrangement joins TRBV5-1 to TRBJ1-1; D is uncertain. V lost 4 bases and J lost 2, with 12 bases in between. Germline CDR1 reads SGHRS; CDR2 reads YFSETQ. This CDR3 has 14 residues. CDR3 bases: TGCGCCAGCAGCCCTAGCCCGGGAAACACTGAAGCTTTCTTT. It codes for CASSPSPGNTEAFF.

V is TRBV30 and J is TRBJ2-1, with D unresolved. V gave up 0 bases and J gave up 4 bases, with 7 bases separating them. Germline V gene lookup returns CDR1 GTSNPN and CDR2 SVGIG (reference sequence). The length of the CDR3 is 13 residues. DNA for the CDR3: TGTGCCTGGAGTGTAAACAGATACAATGAGCAGTTCTTC. This codes for CAWSVNRYNEQFF.

The rearrangement uses TRBV27 and TRBJ1-1, with TRBD1 identical over 9 bases. Looked up from germline, CDR1 is MNHEY and CDR2 is SMNVEV (reference sequence). The CDR3 extends over 14 amino acids. Trimming removed 7 bases from V and 1 base from J; junction bases left unmatched: 4. CDR3 bases: TGTGCCAGCAAGGGGACAGGGCGGAACACTGAAGCTTTCTTT. Its translation is CASKGTGRNTEAFF.

A few counts support this clone. V and J are TRBV27 and TRBJ2-7, with TRBD2 matching over 10 bases. J gave up 2 bases and V 6 bases, and 1 base lay outside the gene matches. The CDR3 runs to 13 residues. Germline lookup yields CDR1 MNHEY and CDR2 SMNVEV (reference sequence). CDR3 residues: CASRLAGTYEQYF. The CDR3 DNA is TGTGCCAGCAGACTAGCGGGAACCTACGAGCAGTACTTC.

The chain joins TRBV6-2 or TRBV6-3 to TRBJ2-1, with a tentative D call TRBD1 (7 bases). Trimming took 0 bases from V and 6 from J, leaving 12 bases between them. Germline assignment: CDR1 MNHEY and CDR2 SVGEGT. The CDR3 has 15 residues. The CDR3 is CASSYSWQGGNEQFF. The DNA of the CDR3 is TGTGCCAGCAGTTACTCGTGGCAGGGGGGCAATGAGCAGTTCTTC.

This chain joins TRBV6-6 and TRBJ2-5; D unclear. Per the germline V gene, CDR1 is MNHNY and CDR2 is SVGAGI (reference sequence). The ends were cut back, 7 bases at V and 6 bases at J, with 21 bases in the middle. The CDR3 totals 15 residues. CDR3 nucleotides: TGTGCCAGCACAAACACGGGTCTCTGGGATCAGACCCAGTACTTC. This codes for CASTNTGLWDQTQYF.

This clone was counted a single time. The V call is TRBV6-5, the J call TRBJ2-7; D is unresolved. The CDR3 is made up of 13 amino acids. From germline, CDR1 is MNHEY and CDR2 SVGAGI. Trimming took 0 bases from V and 7 from J, leaving 10 bases between them. Here the CDR3 DNA reads TGTGCCAGCAGTTACTCCGGACGGCAAGAGCAGTACTTC. Its protein product is CASSYSGRQEQYF.

This chain joins TRBV27 and TRBJ2-5; D is unresolved. V lost 1 base and J 5 bases, leaving 2 bases between the germline ends. CDR1 MNHEY and CDR2 SMNVEV come from the germline V gene (reference sequence). The CDR3 has 11 residues. The CDR3 nucleotides are TGTGCCAGCAGTTTATGGGAGACCCAGTACTTC. This codes for CASSLWETQYF.